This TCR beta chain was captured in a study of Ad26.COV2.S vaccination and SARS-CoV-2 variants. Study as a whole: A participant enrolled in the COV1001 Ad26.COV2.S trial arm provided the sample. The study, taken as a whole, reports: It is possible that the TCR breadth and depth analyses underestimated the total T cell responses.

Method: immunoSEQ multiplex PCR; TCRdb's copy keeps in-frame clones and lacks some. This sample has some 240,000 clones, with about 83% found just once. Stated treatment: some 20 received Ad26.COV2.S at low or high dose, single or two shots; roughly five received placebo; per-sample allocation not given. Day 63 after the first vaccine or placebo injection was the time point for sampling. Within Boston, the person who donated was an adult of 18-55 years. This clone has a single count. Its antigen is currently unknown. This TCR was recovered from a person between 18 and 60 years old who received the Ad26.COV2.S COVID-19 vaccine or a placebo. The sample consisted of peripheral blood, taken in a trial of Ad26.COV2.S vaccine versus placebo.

Here the CDR3 DNA reads TGCGCCAGCAGCTTGGAAAGGGGAGGAAACACCATATATTTT. Translated: CASSLERGGNTIYF. The rearrangement links TRBV5-1 to TRBJ1-3; weak D call: TRBD1 (5 bases). Trimming left V 0 bases short and J 4 bases short, with 8 bases between. Germline values: CDR1 SGHRS, CDR2 YFSETQ. The length of the CDR3 is 14 residues.